Following are 4 T cell receptor beta chains from one sample sequenced in a study of graft-versus-host responses after intestinal transplantation. Profiled with immunoSEQ multiplex PCR; TCRdb holds only in-frame clones, not every one. The profile covers over 8,500 clones, with 27% appearing a single time and about 5% taken by the ten largest. Irradiated, violet-dye-labeled stimulators (approximately 200,000) were plated alongside approximately 200,000 CFSE-labeled responders. This material consisted of alloreactive CD8+ T cells from a mixed lymphocyte reaction culture, taken before transplantation. The sample's subset: CFSE-low proliferating T cells sorted from roughly six-day pre-transplant mixed lymphocyte reaction (GvH or HvG direction). The receptor set was obtained from a human patient who was an organ donor for intestinal transplantation.

This chain's CDR3 is CASSERGTGAGYTF. CDR3 sequence (DNA): TGTGCCAGCAGTGAAAGGGGTACAGGGGCTGGCTACACCTTC. The V and J genes are TRBV6-1 and TRBJ1-2; 7 bases are a match to TRBD1. V was pared by 2 bases and J by 7 bases, with 7 bases of the junction left unmatched. Germline CDR1 is MNHNS and CDR2 is SASEGT. This CDR3 has 14 residues.

Turning to this clone: One end of the junction fails to match germline, which may point to a read error. The rearrangement joins TRBV5-8 to TRBJ2-5, with D maybe TRBD2 (6 bases). CDR1 is SGHTS, CDR2 YDEGEE, per germline. The CDR3 has 17 residues. In DNA form, the CDR3 reads TGCGCCAGCAGCCAAGGACTCGGGAGCGAAATACAAGAGACCCAGTACTTC. It codes for CASSQGLGSEIQETQYF.

The chain links TRBV11-2 to TRBJ1-2, with D possibly being TRBD1 (6 bases). The length of the CDR3 is 16 residues. The V end lost 5 bases, the J end lost 1 base, and 17 bases lay between the germline ends. Germline V gene data show CDR1 as SGHAT and CDR2 as FQNNGV. CDR3 sequence: CASSNPGGAGNYGYTF. The CDR3 DNA follows: TGTGCCAGCAGCAACCCCGGGGGCGCGGGTAACTATGGCTACACCTTC.

Judged by abundance, this clone is medium-sized. J is TRBJ2-7 and V is TRBV4-1, with a tentative D call TRBD1 (6 bases). Germline CDR1 is MGHRA and CDR2 is YSYEKL. The CDR3 consists of 14 residues. V shed 0 bases and J shed 6 bases, with 12 bases lying between them. CDR3: CASSQERGRGEQYF. CDR3 in DNA: TGCGCCAGCAGCCAAGAAAGGGGCAGGGGCGAGCAGTACTTC.